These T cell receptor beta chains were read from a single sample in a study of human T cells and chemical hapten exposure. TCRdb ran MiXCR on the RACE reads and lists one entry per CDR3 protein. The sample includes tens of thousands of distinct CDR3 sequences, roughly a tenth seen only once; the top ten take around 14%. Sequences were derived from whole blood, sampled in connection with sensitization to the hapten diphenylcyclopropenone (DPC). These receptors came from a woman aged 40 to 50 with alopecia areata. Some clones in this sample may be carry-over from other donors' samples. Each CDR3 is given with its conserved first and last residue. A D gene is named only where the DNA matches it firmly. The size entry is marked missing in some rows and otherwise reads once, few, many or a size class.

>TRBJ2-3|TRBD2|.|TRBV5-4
CASSLLGLAGGLADTQYF
TGTGCCAGCAGCTTGCTCGGACTAGCGGGGGGGCTCGCAGATACGCAGTATTTT
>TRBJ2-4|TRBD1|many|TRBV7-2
CASSLVSGTANIQYF
TGTGCCAGCAGCTTAGTTTCCGGGACAGCCAACATTCAGTACTTC
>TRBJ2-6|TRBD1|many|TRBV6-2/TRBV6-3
CASSGTGGAGANVLTF
TGTGCCAGCAGCGGAACAGGGGGCGCTGGGGCCAACGTCCTGACTTTC
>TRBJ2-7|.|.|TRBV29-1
CSVGEGTNEQYF
TGCAGCGTTGGGGAAGGGACCAACGAGCAGTACTTC
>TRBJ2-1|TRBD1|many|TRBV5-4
CASSLGATGLIYNEQFF
TGTGCCAGCAGCTTGGGCGCGACAGGGTTAATCTACAATGAGCAGTTCTTC
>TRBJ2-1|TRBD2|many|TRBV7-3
CASSPGLVRRNEQFF
TGTGCCAGCAGCCCGGGACTAGTGCGCCGCAATGAGCAGTTCTTC
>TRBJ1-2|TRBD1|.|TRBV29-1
CSVRGQSYGYTF
TGCAGCGTGAGGGGACAGAGCTATGGCTACACCTTC
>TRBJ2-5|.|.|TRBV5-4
CASSLDDRVQTQYF
TGTGCCAGCAGCTTGGATGACCGCGTTCAGACCCAGTACTTC
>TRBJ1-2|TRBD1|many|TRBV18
CASSPSGQGSGYTF
TGTGCCAGCTCACCATCGGGACAGGGTAGCGGCTACACCTTC
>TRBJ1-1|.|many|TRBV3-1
CASSPRRAITEAFF
TGTGCCAGCAGCCCCCGAAGGGCTATCACTGAAGCTTTCTTT
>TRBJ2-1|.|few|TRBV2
CASSENRESYNEQFF
TGTGCCAGCAGTGAAAACAGGGAATCCTACAATGAGCAGTTCTTC
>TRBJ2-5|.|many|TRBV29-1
CSAADRIQETQYF
TGCAGCGCCGCCGACAGGATCCAAGAGACCCAGTACTTC
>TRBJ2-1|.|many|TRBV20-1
CSATEQGDEQFF
TGCAGTGCCACAGAACAGGGCGATGAGCAGTTCTTC
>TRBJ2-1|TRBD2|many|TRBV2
CASSEQRGTYNEQFF
TGTGCCAGCAGTGAACAGCGGGGCACCTACAATGAGCAGTTCTTC
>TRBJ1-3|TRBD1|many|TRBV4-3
CASSQATGGFGNTIYF
TGCGCCAGCAGCCAAGCGACAGGGGGTTTTGGAAACACCATATATTTT
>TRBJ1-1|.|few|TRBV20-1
CSASAGGSMNTEAFF
TGCAGTGCTAGCGCCGGGGGTTCTATGAACACTGAAGCTTTCTTT
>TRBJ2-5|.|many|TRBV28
CASSPWVSGTQETQYF
TGTGCCAGCAGTCCATGGGTTTCGGGTACCCAAGAGACCCAGTACTTC
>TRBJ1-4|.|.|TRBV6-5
CASSKNGGNEKLFF
TGTGCCAGCAGCAAAAATGGAGGGAATGAAAAACTGTTTTTT
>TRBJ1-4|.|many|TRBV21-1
CASSKDRADEKLFF
TGTGCCAGCAGCAAAGACAGGGCGGATGAAAAACTGTTTTTT
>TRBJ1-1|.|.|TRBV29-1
CSVKRNTEAFF
TGCAGCGTGAAACGGAACACTGAAGCTTTCTTT
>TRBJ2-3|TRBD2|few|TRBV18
CASSLDGGSSTDTQYF
TGTGCCAGCTCACTTGACGGGGGGTCAAGCACAGATACGCAGTATTTT
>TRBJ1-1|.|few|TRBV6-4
CTSSDSSENTEAFF
TGTACCAGCAGTGACTCTTCGGAAAACACTGAAGCTTTCTTT
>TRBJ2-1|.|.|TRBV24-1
CATSDSPAPEQFF
TGTGCCACCAGTGATTCCCCGGCGCCGGAGCAGTTCTTC
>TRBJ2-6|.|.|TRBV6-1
CASEGQPSGANVLTF
TGTGCCAGCGAAGGACAGCCCTCTGGGGCCAACGTCCTGACTTTC
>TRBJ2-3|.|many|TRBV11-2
CASSRRGASTDTQYF
TGTGCCAGCAGCCGCAGGGGGGCTAGCACAGATACGCAGTATTTT
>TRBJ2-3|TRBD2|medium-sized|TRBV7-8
CASSISGGTTDTQYF
TGTGCCAGCAGCATTAGCGGGGGAACCACAGATACGCAGTATTTT
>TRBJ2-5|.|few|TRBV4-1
CASSQVFTQETQYF
TGCGCCAGCAGCCAAGTTTTCACCCAAGAGACCCAGTACTTC
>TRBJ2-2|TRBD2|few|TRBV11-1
CASSSAQRGNTGELFF
TGTGCCAGCAGCTCGGCCCAGCGGGGCAACACCGGGGAGCTGTTTTTT